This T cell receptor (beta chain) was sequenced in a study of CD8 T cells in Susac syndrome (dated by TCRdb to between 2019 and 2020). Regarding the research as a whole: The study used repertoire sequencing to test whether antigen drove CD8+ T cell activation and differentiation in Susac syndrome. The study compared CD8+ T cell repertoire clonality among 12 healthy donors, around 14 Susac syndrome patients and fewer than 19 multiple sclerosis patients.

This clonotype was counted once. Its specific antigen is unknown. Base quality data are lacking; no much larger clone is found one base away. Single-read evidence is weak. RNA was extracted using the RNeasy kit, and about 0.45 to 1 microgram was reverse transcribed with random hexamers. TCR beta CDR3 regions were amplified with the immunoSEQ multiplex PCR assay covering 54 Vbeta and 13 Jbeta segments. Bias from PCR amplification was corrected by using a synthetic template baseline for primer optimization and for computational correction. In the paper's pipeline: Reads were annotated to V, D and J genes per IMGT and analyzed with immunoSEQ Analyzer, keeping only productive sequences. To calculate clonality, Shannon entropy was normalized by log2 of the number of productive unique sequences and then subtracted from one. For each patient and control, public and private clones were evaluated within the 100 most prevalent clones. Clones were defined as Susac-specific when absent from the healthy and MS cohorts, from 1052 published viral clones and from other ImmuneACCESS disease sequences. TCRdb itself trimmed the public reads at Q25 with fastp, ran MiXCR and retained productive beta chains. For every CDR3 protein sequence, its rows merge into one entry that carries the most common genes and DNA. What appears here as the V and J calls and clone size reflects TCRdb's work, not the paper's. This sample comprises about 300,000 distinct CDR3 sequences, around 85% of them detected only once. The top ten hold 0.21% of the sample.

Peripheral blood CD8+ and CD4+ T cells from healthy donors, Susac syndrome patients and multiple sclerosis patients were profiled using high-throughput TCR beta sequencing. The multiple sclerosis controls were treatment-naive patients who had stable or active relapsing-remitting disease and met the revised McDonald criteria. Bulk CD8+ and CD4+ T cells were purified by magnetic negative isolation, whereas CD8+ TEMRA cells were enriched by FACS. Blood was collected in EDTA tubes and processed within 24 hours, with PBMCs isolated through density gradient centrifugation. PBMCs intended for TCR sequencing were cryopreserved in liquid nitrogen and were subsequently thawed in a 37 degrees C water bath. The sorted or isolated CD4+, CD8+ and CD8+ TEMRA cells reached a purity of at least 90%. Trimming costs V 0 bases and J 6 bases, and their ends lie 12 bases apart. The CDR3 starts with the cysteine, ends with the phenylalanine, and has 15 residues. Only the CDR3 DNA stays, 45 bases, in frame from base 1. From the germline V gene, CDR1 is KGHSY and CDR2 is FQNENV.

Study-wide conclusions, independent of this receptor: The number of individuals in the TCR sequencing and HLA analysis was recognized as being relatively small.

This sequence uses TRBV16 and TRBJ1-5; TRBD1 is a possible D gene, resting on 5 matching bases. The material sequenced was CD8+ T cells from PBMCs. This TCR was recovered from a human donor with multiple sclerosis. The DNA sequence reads TGTGCCAGCAGCCAATCAGGTACAGGTAGTCAGCCCCAGCATTTT. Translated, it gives CASSQSGTGSQPQHF.